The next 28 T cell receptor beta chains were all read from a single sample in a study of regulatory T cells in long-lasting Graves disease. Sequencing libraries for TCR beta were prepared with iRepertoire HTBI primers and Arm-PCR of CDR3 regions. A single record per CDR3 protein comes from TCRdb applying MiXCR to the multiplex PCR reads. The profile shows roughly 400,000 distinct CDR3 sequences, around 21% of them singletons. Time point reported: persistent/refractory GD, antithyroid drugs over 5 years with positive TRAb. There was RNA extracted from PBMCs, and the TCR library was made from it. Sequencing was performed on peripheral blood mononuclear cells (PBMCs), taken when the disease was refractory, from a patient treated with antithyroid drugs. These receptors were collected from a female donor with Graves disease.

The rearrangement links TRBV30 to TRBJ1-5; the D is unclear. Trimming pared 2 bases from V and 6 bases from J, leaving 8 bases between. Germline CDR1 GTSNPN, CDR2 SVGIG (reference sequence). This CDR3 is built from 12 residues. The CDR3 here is CAWSPGGQPQHF. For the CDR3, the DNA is TGTGCCTGGAGTCCCGGTGGTCAGCCCCAGCATTTT.

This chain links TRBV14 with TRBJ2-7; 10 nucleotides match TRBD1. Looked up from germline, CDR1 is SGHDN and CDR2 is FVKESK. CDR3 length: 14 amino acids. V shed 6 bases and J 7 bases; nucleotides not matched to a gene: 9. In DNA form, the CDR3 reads TGTGCCAGCAGTCAATGGACAGGGGGTAAGGAGCAGTACTTC. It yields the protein CASSQWTGGKEQYF.

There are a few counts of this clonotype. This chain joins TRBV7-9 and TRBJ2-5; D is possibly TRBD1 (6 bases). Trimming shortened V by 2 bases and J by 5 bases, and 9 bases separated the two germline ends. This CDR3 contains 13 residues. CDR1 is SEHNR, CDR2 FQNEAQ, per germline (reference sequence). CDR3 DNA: TGTGCCAGCAGCTTATCAGGGGTCGAGACCCAGTACTTC. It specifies CASSLSGVETQYF.

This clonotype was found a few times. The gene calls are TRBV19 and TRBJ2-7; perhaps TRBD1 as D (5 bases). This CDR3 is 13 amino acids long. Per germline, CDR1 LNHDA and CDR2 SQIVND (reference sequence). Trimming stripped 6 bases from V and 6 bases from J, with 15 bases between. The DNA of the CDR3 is TGTGCCAGTAGATCTGGGGCAGCACGCGAGCAGTACTTC. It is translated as CASRSGAAREQYF.

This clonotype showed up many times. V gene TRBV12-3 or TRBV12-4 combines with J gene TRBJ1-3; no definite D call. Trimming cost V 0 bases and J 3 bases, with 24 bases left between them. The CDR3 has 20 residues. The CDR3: CASSLARPSVSGPLGNTIYF. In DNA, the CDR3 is TGTGCCAGCAGTTTAGCCCGACCTTCGGTTTCAGGTCCTCTTGGAAACACCATATATTTT.

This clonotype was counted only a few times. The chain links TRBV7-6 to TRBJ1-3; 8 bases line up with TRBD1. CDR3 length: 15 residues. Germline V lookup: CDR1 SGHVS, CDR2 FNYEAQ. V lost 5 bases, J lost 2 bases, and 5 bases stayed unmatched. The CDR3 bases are TGTGCCAGCAGCATTGACAGGGGACCTGGAAACACCATATATTTT. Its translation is CASSIDRGPGNTIYF.

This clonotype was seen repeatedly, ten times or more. The CDR3 spells CASTINSGTGGAGELFF. In DNA, the CDR3 is TGTGCCAGCACCATAAATTCTGGGACAGGGGGCGCCGGGGAGCTGTTTTTT. The chain is built from TRBV28 and TRBJ2-2; TRBD1 aligns across 12 bases. CDR3 length: 17 amino acids. CDR1 and CDR2 from the germline V gene are MDHEN and SYDVKM. Trimming at V came to 7 bases and at J to 6 bases, leaving 12 bases not matched to a gene.

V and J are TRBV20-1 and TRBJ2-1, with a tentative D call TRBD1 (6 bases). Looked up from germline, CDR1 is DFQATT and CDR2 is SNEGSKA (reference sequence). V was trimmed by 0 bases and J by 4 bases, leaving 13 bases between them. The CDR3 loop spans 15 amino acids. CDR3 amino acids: CSAREQGIKYNEQFF. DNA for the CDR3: TGCAGTGCTAGAGAACAGGGAATTAAATACAATGAGCAGTTCTTC.

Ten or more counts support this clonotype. The CDR3 protein is CASSEASLTNQPQHF. In DNA form, the CDR3 reads TGTGCCAGCAGTGAAGCGAGTCTAACCAATCAGCCCCAGCATTTT. The rearrangement links TRBV2 to TRBJ1-5; no definite D call. This CDR3 contains 15 residues. Looked up from germline, CDR1 is SNHLY and CDR2 is FYNNEI. V shed 0 bases and J shed 3 bases, with 9 bases lying between them. Looking up the rest from reference TRBV2 and TRBJ1-5 gives the full variable domain: EPEVTQTPSHQVTQMGQEVILRCVPISNHLYFYWYRQILGQKVEFLVSFYNNEISEKSEIFDDQFSVERPDGSNFTLKIRSTKLEDSAMYFCASSEASLTNQPQHFGDGTRLSIL.

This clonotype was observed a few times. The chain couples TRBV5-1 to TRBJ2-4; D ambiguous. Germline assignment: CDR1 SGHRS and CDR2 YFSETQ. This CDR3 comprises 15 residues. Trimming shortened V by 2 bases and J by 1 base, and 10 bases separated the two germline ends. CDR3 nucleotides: TGCGCCAGCAGCTTTGGATCCGCTGCCAAAAACATTCAGTACTTC. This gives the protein CASSFGSAAKNIQYF.

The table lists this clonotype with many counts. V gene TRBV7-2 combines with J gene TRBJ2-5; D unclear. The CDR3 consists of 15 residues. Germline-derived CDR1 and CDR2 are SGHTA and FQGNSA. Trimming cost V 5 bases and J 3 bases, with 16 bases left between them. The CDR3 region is CASSLYRAVEETQYF. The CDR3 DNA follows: TGTGCCAGCAGCCTATATCGCGCGGTGGAAGAGACCCAGTACTTC. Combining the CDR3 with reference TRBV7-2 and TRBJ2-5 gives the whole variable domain GAGVSQSPSNKVTEKGKDVELRCDPISGHTALYWYRQSLGQGLEFLIYFQGNSAPDKSGLPSDRFSAERTGGSVSTLTIQRTQQEDSAVYLCASSLYRAVEETQYFGPGTRLLVL.

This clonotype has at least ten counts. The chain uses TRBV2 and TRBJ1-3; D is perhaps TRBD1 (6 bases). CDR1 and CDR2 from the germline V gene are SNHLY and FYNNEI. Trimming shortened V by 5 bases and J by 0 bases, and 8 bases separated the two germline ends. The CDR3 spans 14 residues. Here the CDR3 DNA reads TGTGCCAGCAGTAAGGACAGCTCTGGAAACACCATATATTTT. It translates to CASSKDSSGNTIYF.

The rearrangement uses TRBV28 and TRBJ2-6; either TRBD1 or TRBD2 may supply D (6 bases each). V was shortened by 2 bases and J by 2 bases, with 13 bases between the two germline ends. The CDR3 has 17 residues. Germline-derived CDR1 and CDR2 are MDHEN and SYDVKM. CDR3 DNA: TGTGCCAGCAGTTTAGAGAGGGGGAGGCCTGGGGCCAACGTCCTGACTTTC. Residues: CASSLERGRPGANVLTF.

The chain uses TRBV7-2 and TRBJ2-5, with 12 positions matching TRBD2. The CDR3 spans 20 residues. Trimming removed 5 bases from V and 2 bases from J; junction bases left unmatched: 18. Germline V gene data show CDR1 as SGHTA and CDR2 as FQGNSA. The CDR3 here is CASSGTSGFTLLTNQETQYF. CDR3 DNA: TGTGCCAGCAGCGGGACTAGCGGGTTTACATTGCTCACAAATCAAGAGACCCAGTACTTC.

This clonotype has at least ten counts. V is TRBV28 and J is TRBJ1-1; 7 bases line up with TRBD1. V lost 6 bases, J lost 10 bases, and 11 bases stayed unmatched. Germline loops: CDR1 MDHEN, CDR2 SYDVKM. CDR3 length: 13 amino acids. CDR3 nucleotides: TGTGCCAGCAGCCCGAAAGACAGGGCGGGAGCTTTCTTT. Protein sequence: CASSPKDRAGAFF.

The CDR3 DNA sequence: TGTGCCAGCAGCGAAGCGGACCACGAGCAGTACTTC. It codes for CASSEADHEQYF. This chain joins TRBV7-9 and TRBJ2-7; tentative D call: TRBD2 (5 bases). CDR1 and CDR2 from the germline V gene are SEHNR and FQNEAQ (reference sequence). The CDR3 spans 12 residues. V shed 5 bases and J shed 5 bases, with 10 bases lying between them.

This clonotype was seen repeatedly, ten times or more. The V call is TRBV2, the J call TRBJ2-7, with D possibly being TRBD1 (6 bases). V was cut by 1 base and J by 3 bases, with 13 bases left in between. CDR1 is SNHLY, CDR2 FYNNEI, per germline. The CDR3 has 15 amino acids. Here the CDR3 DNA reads TGTGCCAGCAGTGAAGGGGCCAGGGGAAACTACGAGCAGTACTTC. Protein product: CASSEGARGNYEQYF.

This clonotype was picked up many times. CDR3 protein: CASSPGGTGYTEAFF. The DNA of the CDR3 is TGTGCCAGCAGCCCAGGCGGGACAGGGTACACTGAAGCTTTCTTT. The chain joins TRBV7-8 to TRBJ1-1; 9 positions match TRBD1. Trimming at V came to 5 bases and at J to 3 bases, leaving 7 bases not matched to a gene. The CDR3 is made up of 15 amino acids. Germline V gene data show CDR1 as SGHVS and CDR2 as FQNEAQ.

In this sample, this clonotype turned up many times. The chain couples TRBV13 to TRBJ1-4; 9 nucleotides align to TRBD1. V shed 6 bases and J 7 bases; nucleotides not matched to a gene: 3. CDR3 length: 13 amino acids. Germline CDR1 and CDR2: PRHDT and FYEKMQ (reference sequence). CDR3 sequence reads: CASRQGASEKLFF. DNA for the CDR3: TGTGCCAGCAGACAGGGGGCAAGTGAAAAACTGTTTTTT.

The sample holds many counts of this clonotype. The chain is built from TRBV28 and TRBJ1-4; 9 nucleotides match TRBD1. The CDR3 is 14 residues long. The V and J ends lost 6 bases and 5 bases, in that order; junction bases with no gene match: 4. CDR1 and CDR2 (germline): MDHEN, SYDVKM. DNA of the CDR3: TGTGCCAGCAGCGGACAGGGGAAGAATGAAAAACTGTTTTTT. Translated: CASSGQGKNEKLFF. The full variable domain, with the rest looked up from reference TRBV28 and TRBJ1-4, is DVKVTQSSRYLVKRTGEKVFLECVQDMDHENMFWYRQDPGLGLRLIYFSYDVKMKEKGDIPEGYSVSREKKERFSLILESASTNQTSMYLCASSGQGKNEKLFFGSGTQLSVL.

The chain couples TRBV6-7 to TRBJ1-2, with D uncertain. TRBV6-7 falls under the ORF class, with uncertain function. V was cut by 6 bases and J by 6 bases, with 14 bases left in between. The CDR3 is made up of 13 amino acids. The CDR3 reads CASSRRGWNGYTF. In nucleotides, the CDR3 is TGTGCCAGCAGCCGGAGAGGATGGAATGGCTACACCTTC.

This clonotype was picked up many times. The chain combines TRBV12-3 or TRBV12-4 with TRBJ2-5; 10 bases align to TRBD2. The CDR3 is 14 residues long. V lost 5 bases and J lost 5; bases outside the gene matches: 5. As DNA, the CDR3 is TGTGCCAGCAGTCGGTCTAGCGGGAGTGAGACCCAGTACTTC. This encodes CASSRSSGSETQYF.

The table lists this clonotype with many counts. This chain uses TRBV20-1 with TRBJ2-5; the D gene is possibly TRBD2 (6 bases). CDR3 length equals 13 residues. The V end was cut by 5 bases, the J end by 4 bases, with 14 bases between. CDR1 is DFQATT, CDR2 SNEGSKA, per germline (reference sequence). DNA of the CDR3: TGCAGTGCTTGGGACTCGCGGGGAGAGACCCAGTACTTC. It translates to CSAWDSRGETQYF.

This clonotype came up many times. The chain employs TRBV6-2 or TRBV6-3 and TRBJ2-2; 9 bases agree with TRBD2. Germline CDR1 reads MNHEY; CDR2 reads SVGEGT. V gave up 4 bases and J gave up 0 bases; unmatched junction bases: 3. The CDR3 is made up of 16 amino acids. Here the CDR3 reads CASSLTSGANTGELFF. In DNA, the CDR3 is TGTGCCAGCAGTTTGACTAGCGGAGCGAACACCGGGGAGCTGTTTTTT.

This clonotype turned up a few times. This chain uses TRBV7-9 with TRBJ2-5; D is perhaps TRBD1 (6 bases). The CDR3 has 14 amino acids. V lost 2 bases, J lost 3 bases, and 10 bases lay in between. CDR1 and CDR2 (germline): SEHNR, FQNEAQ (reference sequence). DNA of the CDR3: TGTGCCAGCAGCTTAATAGGGGGTAAAGAGACCCAGTACTTC. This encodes CASSLIGGKETQYF.

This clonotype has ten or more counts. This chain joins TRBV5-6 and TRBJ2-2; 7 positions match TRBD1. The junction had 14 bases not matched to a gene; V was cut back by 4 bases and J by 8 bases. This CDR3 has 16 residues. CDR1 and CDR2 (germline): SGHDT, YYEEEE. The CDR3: CASSTGPGQRRGELFF. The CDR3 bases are TGTGCCAGCAGCACGGGGCCGGGACAGCGTCGGGGGGAGCTGTTTTTT.

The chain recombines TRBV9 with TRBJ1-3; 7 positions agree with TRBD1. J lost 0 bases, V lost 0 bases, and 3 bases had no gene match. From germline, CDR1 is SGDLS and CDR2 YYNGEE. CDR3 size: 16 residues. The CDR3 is CASSVDPGGSGNTIYF. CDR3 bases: TGTGCCAGCAGCGTAGACCCAGGGGGCTCTGGAAACACCATATATTTT.

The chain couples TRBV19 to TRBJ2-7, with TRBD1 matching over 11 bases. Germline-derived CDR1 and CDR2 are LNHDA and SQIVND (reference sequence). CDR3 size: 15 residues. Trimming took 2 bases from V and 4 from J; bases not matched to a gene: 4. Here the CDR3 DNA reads TGTGCCAGTAGTATATCTGGACAGGGGGCTTACGAGCAGTACTTC. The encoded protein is CASSISGQGAYEQYF.